A selection of T cell receptor beta chains follows, all from one sample in a study of T cell repertoires in aging, cancer and after chemotherapy. TCRdb used MiXCR to reprocess the multiplex PCR reads, holding one entry per CDR3 protein. The top ten hold about 2.7% of the sample, which has some 8,900 distinct CDR3 sequences, roughly a third seen once. Material for sequencing was blood. Source of these receptors: a human donor in good health. The CDR3 runs from the conserved cysteine through the conserved F or W. A D gene is named only where the DNA matches it firmly. Size tells how often a clone was seen (once, few, many) or the class of an expanded clone, and some rows leave it out.

clone_size j_call d_call v_call cdr3_nt cdr3_aa
few TRBJ2-7 . TRBV6-2/TRBV6-3 TGTGCCAGCAGCCCGCTGAGTGAGCAGTACTTC CASSPLSEQYF
. TRBJ2-3 TRBD2 TRBV12-3/TRBV12-4 TGTGCCAGCAGTTTAGGTAGCGGGAGGGCCCCGACGCAGTATTTT CASSLGSGRAPTQYF
medium-sized TRBJ1-4 . TRBV29-1 TGCAGCGTTGTCCTACTCGGGGAAAAACTGTTTTTT CSVVLLGEKLFF
. TRBJ2-7 . TRBV14 TGTGCCAGCAGCCTACTAGTGGGGGCACACGAGCAGTACTTC CASSLLVGAHEQYF
few TRBJ2-1 TRBD2 TRBV6-5 TGTGCCAGCAGTGCTAGCGGGAGGACCTACAATGAGCAGTTCTTC CASSASGRTYNEQFF
few TRBJ2-1 TRBD2 TRBV30 TGTGCCTGGAGTTGGGTCGGGAGGGCCTACAATGAGCAGTTCTTC CAWSWVGRAYNEQFF
few TRBJ1-2 TRBD1 TRBV5-4 TGTGCCAGCAGCCATGGGACAGGGGCTAACTATGGCTACACCTTC CASSHGTGANYGYTF
few TRBJ2-2 TRBD2 TRBV10-3 TGTGCCATCAGCCTATTGAGCGGGAGGGGGAACACCGGGGAGCTGTTTTTT CAISLLSGRGNTGELFF
. TRBJ2-7 . TRBV19 TGTGCCAGTAGTATACGGCCGGGAGCCTACGAGCAGTACTTC CASSIRPGAYEQYF
few TRBJ1-2 TRBD1 TRBV10-3 TGTGCCACCCAGGACAGGGACCCTAACTATGGCTACACCTTC CATQDRDPNYGYTF
few TRBJ2-1 TRBD2 TRBV30 TGTGCCTGGAGTCCCCTAGCGGGAGTATTCGGCAATGAGCAGTTCTTC CAWSPLAGVFGNEQFF
. TRBJ2-3 TRBD2 TRBV20-1 TGCAGTGCTAGAGATCCGGGGGGGGCAGATACGCAGTATTTT CSARDPGGADTQYF
. TRBJ2-3 . TRBV30 TGTGCCTGGAGCGGGGATAGCACAGATACGCAGTATTTT CAWSGDSTDTQYF
few TRBJ2-2 TRBD1 TRBV19 TGTGCCAGTACTGTTCTCGGCAGGGGGCTCACCGGGGAGCTGTTTTTT CASTVLGRGLTGELFF
few TRBJ1-1 . TRBV30 TGTGCCTGGAGTTTGGGAGGGGGGAACACTGAAGCTTTCTTT CAWSLGGGNTEAFF
. TRBJ2-4 . TRBV11-3 TGTGCCAGCAGCTTTGCGGTAGGAAACATTCAGTACTTC CASSFAVGNIQYF
. TRBJ1-3 . TRBV5-1 TGCGCCAGCAGCTTCGGTGAAGGGATTGGCTCTGGAAACACCATATATTTT CASSFGEGIGSGNTIYF
few TRBJ2-2 . TRBV6-4 TGTGCCAGCAGTGACTCGGGGCTATCCGGGGAGCTGTTTTTT CASSDSGLSGELFF
. TRBJ2-3 . TRBV20-1 TGCAGAAAGGGACTTCTTCTCACAGATACGCAGTATTTT CRKGLLLTDTQYF
. TRBJ2-7 TRBD2 TRBV12-5 TGTGCTAGTGGTTTCCGAACAATCAGGGGACTAGCGGGAGGGTCCTCCTACGAGCAGTACTTC CASGFRTIRGLAGGSSYEQYF
few TRBJ2-3 TRBD2 TRBV19 TGTGCCAGTAGTGACCCGGGGGGATCTAGCACAGATACGCAGTATTTT CASSDPGGSSTDTQYF
few TRBJ2-7 TRBD2 TRBV10-3 TGTGCCATCGGATCTAGCGGCACCTACGAGCAGTACTTC CAIGSSGTYEQYF
. TRBJ2-3 . TRBV27 TGTGCCAGCAGTTTATCTTTCAGCACAGATACGCAGTATTTT CASSLSFSTDTQYF
. TRBJ2-1 . TRBV24-1 TGTGCCACCAGTGATTTGATGGACACTTACAATGAGCAGTTCTTC CATSDLMDTYNEQFF
medium-sized TRBJ2-2 . TRBV11-3 TGTGCCAGCAGCTCGAGGGACGCCGGGGAGCTGTTTTTT CASSSRDAGELFF
. TRBJ2-7 . TRBV5-6 TGCGCCAGCAGCCTTGGGGACAAATTCTACGAGCAGTACTTC CASSLGDKFYEQYF
few TRBJ1-4 . TRBV6-1 TGTGCCAGCAGTGAATACGGGTCAGGAGAAAAACTGTTTTTT CASSEYGSGEKLFF
. TRBJ2-1 TRBD2 TRBV12-3/TRBV12-4 TGTGCCAGCAGTTTGACCGGGACTAGCTCCGAGCAGTTCTTC CASSLTGTSSEQFF
. TRBJ2-5 TRBD2 TRBV7-6 TGTGCCAGCAGGAGCGGGGGGGAAGAGACCCAGTACTTC CASRSGGEETQYF
. TRBJ1-1 . TRBV10-3 TGTGCCATCAGTGCCCCAACAGGTGCCGCCACTGAAGCTTTCTTT CAISAPTGAATEAFF
few TRBJ2-6 . TRBV13 TGTGCCAGCAGCTCTGAGGGACGGCCGATCTCTGGGGCCAACGTCCTGACTTTC CASSSEGRPISGANVLTF
. TRBJ2-7 TRBD2 TRBV6-6 TGTGCCAGCAGTTACTCGCGGGGGAACCACGAGCAGTACTTC CASSYSRGNHEQYF
few TRBJ2-5 TRBD2 TRBV5-5 TGTGCCAGCAGCCGGACTAGCGGGAAGTACCAAGAGACCCAGTACTTC CASSRTSGKYQETQYF
few TRBJ2-3 . TRBV5-5 TGTGCCAGCAACCGAGACGGTAGCACAGATACGCAGTATTTT CASNRDGSTDTQYF
. TRBJ2-3 . TRBV6-1 TGTGCCAGCAGGTTTAGTTTGGATACGCAGTATTTT CASRFSLDTQYF
few TRBJ2-7 TRBD1 TRBV6-6 TGTGCCAGCAGTTACCCAGGGGACAGCTCCTACGAGCAGTACTTC CASSYPGDSSYEQYF
. TRBJ2-7 TRBD1 TRBV12-3/TRBV12-4 TGTGCCAGCAGTCGGCGACAGGGGGCCGAGCAGTACTTC CASSRRQGAEQYF
few TRBJ1-2 TRBD1 TRBV12-3/TRBV12-4 TGTGCCAGCAGAGGACAGGATTATGGCTACACCTTC CASRGQDYGYTF
medium-sized TRBJ2-3 TRBD2 TRBV6-5 TGTGCCAGCAGTTACTCAGCGGGAGCAGATACGCAGTATTTT CASSYSAGADTQYF
once TRBJ1-4 . TRBV5-4 TGTGCCAGCACGCGAACACCAGCAGAAAAACTGTTTTTT CASTRTPAEKLFF
. TRBJ2-3 TRBD2 TRBV10-3 TGTGCCATCAGTGAAACTAGCGCGGCAGATACGCAGTATTTT CAISETSAADTQYF